Listed below are T cell receptor beta chains from one sample, sequenced in a study of T cells in Graves' hyperthyroidism and ophthalmopathy. TCRdb called the multiplex PCR reads again in MiXCR, with one record for every CDR3 protein. The table has some 24,000 distinct CDR3 sequences, approximately 54% seen once. Input material: blood. The receptors come from a woman aged 40 to 50 with Graves' hyperthyroidism that later progressed to Graves' ophthalmopathy. Both conserved end residues are part of each CDR3. D genes are given only for firm matches. A row's size may be missing; if present it is once, few, many or a size class.

11	TRBJ2-2	.	.	TRBV24-1	TGTGCCACCAGTAGTCCCGGGGAGCTGTTTTTT	CATSSPGELFF
13	TRBJ2-1	TRBD2	medium-sized	TRBV20-1	TGCAGTGGCCTACTAGCGGGAGGCTACGAGCAGTTCTTC	CSGLLAGGYEQFF
14	TRBJ2-7	.	.	TRBV7-3	TGTGCCAGCAGCCCATTCTCGCATTCGGACGAGCAGTACTTC	CASSPFSHSDEQYF
16	TRBJ1-6	.	.	TRBV20-1	TGCAGTGCTAGAGGAGGAGTGACGGGAGATAATTCACCCCTCCACTTT	CSARGGVTGDNSPLHF
15	TRBJ1-3	TRBD1	.	TRBV9	TGTGCCAGCAGCGTTCTTTGGACAGGAGGAAACACCATATATTTT	CASSVLWTGGNTIYF
13	TRBJ2-1	TRBD2	few	TRBV29-1	TGCAGCGTTGACGAGCGGGGATACAATGAGCAGTTCTTC	CSVDERGYNEQFF
19	TRBJ2-2	TRBD2	.	TRBV5-1	TGCGCCAGCAGCTTTGGGCTAGCGGGAGCCAGTTATGAAACCGGGGAGCTGTTTTTT	CASSFGLAGASYETGELFF
15	TRBJ2-1	.	.	TRBV29-1	TGCAGCAGTCGGGCGGGGGACACCGCCTACAATGAGCAGTTCTTC	CSSRAGDTAYNEQFF
13	TRBJ1-5	.	.	TRBV6-6	TGTGCCAGCAGAAAAAGGGGTGGTCAGCCCCAGCATTTT	CASRKRGGQPQHF
12	TRBJ1-2	.	.	TRBV25-1	TGTGCCAGCAGCCAAGGAGACAGGAGCTACACCTTC	CASSQGDRSYTF
12	TRBJ2-7	TRBD1	.	TRBV28	TGTGCCAGCAGTTTCCCGCGGACAGGGGTGATCTTC	CASSFPRTGVIF
13	TRBJ2-3	.	medium-sized	TRBV7-9	TGTGCCAGCAGCCGCGATCGGTCAGATACGCAGTATTTT	CASSRDRSDTQYF
14	TRBJ2-5	TRBD1	.	TRBV24-1	TGTGCCACCGGTGATCGGACAGGGGAAGAGACCCAGTACTTC	CATGDRTGEETQYF
15	TRBJ1-2	.	.	TRBV5-6	TGTGCCAGCAGCTTGTCTTCCGCGCGATCGTTTGGCTACACCTTC	CASSLSSARSFGYTF
15	TRBJ2-7	TRBD2	.	TRBV20-1	TGCAGTGCTAGAGACCCAGCGGGAGACTCCTACGAGCAGTACTTC	CSARDPAGDSYEQYF
15	TRBJ2-2	TRBD2	.	TRBV7-9	TGCGCCAGCAGAGAGACTAGCGGGAGCACTGGGGAGCTGTTTTTT	CASRETSGSTGELFF
16	TRBJ1-6	.	many	TRBV11-2	TGTGCCAGCAGCTTAAGGGGGGCGGGGGATAATTCACCCCTCCACTTT	CASSLRGAGDNSPLHF
14	TRBJ2-7	.	many	TRBV6-2/TRBV6-3	TGTGCCAGCAGTTATGAGCCCAGCACCTACGAGCAGTACTTC	CASSYEPSTYEQYF
12	TRBJ2-5	.	few	TRBV2	TGTGCCAGCATGACCTACCAAGAGACCCAGTACTTC	CASMTYQETQYF
15	TRBJ2-7	TRBD2	.	TRBV15	TGTGCCACCAGCGCCGGACTAGCGGACCCCTACGAGCAGTACTTC	CATSAGLADPYEQYF
19	TRBJ2-3	TRBD2	many	TRBV20-1	TGCAGTGCTACCCAGACAGCTTGGGGGACTAGCGGGAGGGCAGATACGCAGTATTTT	CSATQTAWGTSGRADTQYF
16	TRBJ2-3	TRBD2	.	TRBV9	TGTGCCAGCAGCGTAGATTCTGGCGGGAGGCTGGATACGCAGTATTTT	CASSVDSGGRLDTQYF
13	TRBJ1-2	TRBD1	.	TRBV20-1	TGCAGTGCTTCGACAGGGCGGATTGATGGCTACACCTTC	CSASTGRIDGYTF
15	TRBJ2-3	.	.	TRBV7-9	TGTGCCAGCAGCTTAGCACTGCAACACACAGATACGCAGTATTTT	CASSLALQHTDTQYF
13	TRBJ2-3	.	.	TRBV12-3/TRBV12-4	TGTGCCAGCAGTGGGATAGAATGGGATACGCAGTATTTT	CASSGIEWDTQYF
16	TRBJ2-3	TRBD1	.	TRBV5-6	TGTGCCAGCAGCGAGGGCGGGGGACAGGGTATAGATACGCAGTATTTT	CASSEGGGQGIDTQYF
15	TRBJ2-5	.	.	TRBV7-9	TGTGACAGCAGTTCCCCGAGGCAGGTAGAAGAGACCCAGTACTTC	CDSSSPRQVEETQYF
13	TRBJ2-7	.	.	TRBV10-3	TGTGCCATCGCAGGAGGCACATACGACGAGCAATACTTC	CAIAGGTYDEQYF
15	TRBJ2-3	TRBD2	.	TRBV2	TGTGCCAGCAACCCTAGCGGGAGGCCTCAAGATACGCAGTATTTT	CASNPSGRPQDTQYF
13	TRBJ1-1	.	many	TRBV6-5	TGTGCCAGCAGTGTAAGACAGAACACTGAAGCTTTCTTT	CASSVRQNTEAFF
13	TRBJ2-7	.	few	TRBV7-2	TGTGCCAGCAGTCCAGGGCTCTCCTACGAGCAGTACTTC	CASSPGLSYEQYF
12	TRBJ2-3	.	few	TRBV24-1	TGTGCCACCAGTGTGATAGGACAGTTGCAGTATTTT	CATSVIGQLQYF
14	TRBJ2-7	.	medium-sized	TRBV29-1	TGCAGCGTTGTTGAAGGGTCCTCCTCCTACGAGCAGTACTTC	CSVVEGSSSYEQYF
12	TRBJ2-7	TRBD1	.	TRBV25-1	TGTGCCAGCCGGGACAGCTCCTACGAGCAGTACTTC	CASRDSSYEQYF
16	TRBJ2-3	.	.	TRBV7-2	TGTGCCAGCAGCTTATATACGGGTAGTGGCACAGATACGCAGTATTTT	CASSLYTGSGTDTQYF
13	TRBJ2-1	.	.	TRBV7-3	TGTGCCAGCAGCGGCCGGACCGCCGGTGAGCAGTTCTTC	CASSGRTAGEQFF
17	TRBJ2-6	TRBD1	many	TRBV7-6	TGTGCCAGCAGCCCAAGACAGGGGGCTTCTGGGGCCAACGTCCTGACTTTC	CASSPRQGASGANVLTF
15	TRBJ2-1	.	.	TRBV7-9	TGTGCCAGCAGCTCTAGCGAGTCGTTCTACAATGAGCAGTTCTTC	CASSSSESFYNEQFF
14	TRBJ2-1	.	.	TRBV7-2	TGTGCCAGCAGCTTAGGGCTAGCCGACAATGAGCAGTTCTTC	CASSLGLADNEQFF
11	TRBJ1-6	.	.	TRBV2	TGTGCCAGCAGGGAAGGGTCACCCCTCCACTTT	CASREGSPLHF
13	TRBJ1-4	.	once	TRBV5-4	TGTGCCAGCAGCTTGGATCCGGGATCAGTGCTGTTTTTT	CASSLDPGSVLFF
14	TRBJ1-2	.	few	TRBV7-8	TGTGCCAGCAGCTTAGCGTTCCCATCATCCGGCTACACCTTC	CASSLAFPSSGYTF
16	TRBJ2-5	.	medium-sized	TRBV20-1	TGCAGTGCTAGAGATCGAATAGCGGTGTACCAAGAGACCCAGTACTTC	CSARDRIAVYQETQYF
15	TRBJ2-3	TRBD1	few	TRBV24-1	TGTGCCACCAGTACCGGGACAGGGGAGGCAGATACGCAGTATTTT	CATSTGTGEADTQYF
14	TRBJ1-1	.	many	TRBV9	TGTGCCAGCAGCGTAGCTGGGGGGGGAACTGAAGCTTTCTTT	CASSVAGGGTEAFF
13	TRBJ1-1	.	medium-sized	TRBV20-1	TGCAGTGCTAGAAAACCGACGAACACTGAAGCTTTCTTT	CSARKPTNTEAFF
15	TRBJ2-5	TRBD2	medium-sized	TRBV20-1	TGCAGTGCTATGGGACTAGCGGGAGAGGGGGAGACCCAGTACTTC	CSAMGLAGEGETQYF
14	TRBJ2-1	.	medium-sized	TRBV2	TGTGCCAGCACGACTGGGAGCTCCTACAATGAGCAGTTCTTC	CASTTGSSYNEQFF
13	TRBJ2-5	.	many	TRBV30	TGTGCCTGGACAGGGGCTCCGCATGCGACCCAGTACTTC	CAWTGAPHATQYF
16	TRBJ2-7	TRBD2	.	TRBV19	TGTGCCAGTAGGGATAGGACTAGCGGGAGTCCAGACGAGCAGTACTTC	CASRDRTSGSPDEQYF
17	TRBJ1-2	TRBD1	many	TRBV6-5	TGTGCCAGCAGCCGCTTTTTGTTGCCAACAGGGGAGGCTGGCTACACCTTC	CASSRFLLPTGEAGYTF
15	TRBJ1-5	.	.	TRBV5-1	TGCGCCAGCAGCTCGAACAGGGAGGGAAATCAGCCCCAGCATTTT	CASSSNREGNQPQHF
14	TRBJ2-3	.	.	TRBV7-9	TGTGCCAGCAGCTTACTAGGGGCGGGAGATACGCAGTATTTT	CASSLLGAGDTQYF